Given below is one T cell receptor (beta chain) in context. The CDR3 is made up of 15 amino acids. V dropped 6 bases and J dropped 8 bases, with 17 bases sitting between them. The V gene's germline CDR1 is MNHNY and CDR2 SVGAGI (reference sequence). The study counted Cohort 3 donors as recovered given two negative PCRs, clearance, or symptom resolution. The data were produced by immunoSEQ multiplex PCR, yet TCRdb's version contains in-frame clones alone and is incomplete. Counted here are about 200,000 clones, approximately 90% occurring once; the ten biggest clones make up over 0.95%. The data stem from a study of blood T cell repertoires in COVID-19. On the study more broadly: Researchers got acute and convalescent COVID-19 samples from the United States, Italy and Spain.

This chain joins TRBV6-6 and TRBJ1-6, with D uncertain. The sequenced sample was PBMCs or T cells enriched from blood (not recorded which). The sequence was obtained from a young man who had recovered from COVID-19. CDR3 in amino acids: CASSPLWSEDSPLHF. CDR3 coding DNA: TGTGCCAGCAGCCCCCTATGGTCAGAGGATTCACCCCTCCACTTT.